This T cell receptor beta chain appears in the sequencing data of a study of glioma-infiltrating T cells. Study observations and caveats: Very few CDR3 sequences were shared between tissue and blood.

As concerns this clonotype: The antigen is not known.

TCR alpha and beta CDR3 regions were amplified from RNA using iRepertoire nested multiplex PCR. TCRdb redid the calling of the multiplex PCR reads with MiXCR, one entry per CDR3 protein. Altogether about 210,000 distinct CDR3 sequences are present, more than 30% being singletons, with the ten largest covering around 20%. The CDR3 is 11 amino acids. From germline, CDR1 is SNHLY and CDR2 FYNNEI. Trimming took 7 bases from V and 1 from J, leaving 5 bases between them. The sequence derives from a human donor with low-grade glioma or glioblastoma, undergoing nonglioma brain surgery, or in good health (not recorded which). The sample consisted of glioma tissue, nonneoplastic brain tissue, or PBMCs (not recorded which). The V gene is TRBV2, the J gene TRBJ2-7; D is undetermined. CDR3 in DNA: TGTGCCAGCATACGGTCCTACGAGCAGTACTTC. Translating gives CASIRSYEQYF.